Sequencing of this T cell receptor beta chain was carried out in a study of blood T cell repertoires in COVID-19. On the study more broadly: The analysed material was cDNA or gDNA that came from T cells, B-cell-depleted T cells, or PBMCs.

V shed 3 bases, J shed 5 bases, and the junction held 9 bases outside the gene matches. Germline V lookup: CDR1 SGHRS, CDR2 YFSETQ. CDR3 length: 15 amino acids. Seattle participants joined during active infection and were tracked over time. The method was immunoSEQ multiplex PCR; TCRdb's version includes in-frame clones alone and lacks a portion of them. Of 100,000 to 150,000 clones listed, roughly 85% are singletons. The material sequenced was peripheral blood. This receptor was identified in a woman of 80 years or more with COVID-19, enrolled during active disease. The rearrangement uses TRBV5-1 and TRBJ1-1; TRBD1 matches at 8 bases. The CDR3 here is CASSWSRQGTTEAFF. CDR3 coding DNA: TGCGCCAGCAGCTGGAGCCGACAGGGGACAACTGAAGCTTTCTTT. The full variable domain, rest sourced from reference TRBV5-1 and TRBJ1-1, is KAGVTQTPRYLIKTRGQQVTLSCSPISGHRSVSWYQQTPGQGLQFLFEYFSETQRNKGNFPGRFSGRQFSNSRSEMNVSTLELGDSALYLCASSWSRQGTTEAFFGQGTRLTVV.